This TCR beta chain was profiled in a study of T cell responses to AZD1222 COVID-19 vaccine. TCRdb's copy holds only in-frame clones and misses some; the assay was immunoSEQ multiplex PCR. The repertoire holds 150,000 to 200,000 clones, with around 90% as singletons. The CDR3 loop spans 16 amino acids. Germline CDR1 is MDHEN and CDR2 is SYDVKM. V lost 5 bases and J lost 15; bases outside the gene matches: 16. Sequencing used peripheral blood, obtained on day 0 of AZD1222 vaccination. The TCR originated in an adult in good health. This chain links TRBV28 with TRBJ2-1; 13 nucleotides agree with TRBD2. This CDR3 is CASSPRRTSGGPLGFF. In DNA, the CDR3 is TGTGCCAGCAGTCCTCGCCGGACTAGCGGGGGACCCTTGGGGTTCTTC.